The clone carrying this T cell receptor (beta chain) was recorded once. The J segment lost 4 bases and the V segment lost 8 bases, leaving 6 bases of the junction unmatched. Germline V gene lookup returns CDR1 MNHEY and CDR2 SVGAGI. This CDR3 region has 13 residues. This entry is derived from a study of blood T cell repertoires in COVID-19. Study context: The origin of the acute and convalescent COVID-19 samples was the United States, Italy and Spain.

TCRdb's table, derived via immunoSEQ multiplex PCR, lists solely in-frame clones and lacks some. The sample records about 220,000 clones, around four fifths being singletons. The receptor's source is a woman aged 45-65 years who had been exposed to COVID-19. The V call is TRBV6-5, the J call TRBJ1-2; TRBD1 matches at 8 bases. Specimen: PBMCs or T cells enriched from blood (not recorded which). The CDR3 spells CASSAGGLYGYTF. CDR3 bases: TGTGCCAGCTCGGCAGGGGGCCTCTATGGCTACACCTTC.